Included here is one T cell receptor (beta chain) sequence, with context. The antigen remains unidentified. The data stem from a study of T cell repertoires in cytomegalovirus infection. Study details: Peptides in the study included HLA-C-restricted and HLA-B-restricted CMV epitopes. It can be stated that public TCR beta signatures indicated CMV infection as well as a matching HLA type. Study outcomes and limitations: HLA-C-restricted TCR beta clonotypes specific for CMV led the ex vivo response. The cumulative frequency of public TCR beta families identified carriers of CMV plus the relevant HLA.

The V end was cut by 5 bases, the J end by 0 bases, with 16 bases between. The length of the CDR3 is 16 residues. CDR1 SGHTA and CDR2 FQGTGA come from the germline V gene. TCRdb redid the calling of the reads with MiXCR, one entry per CDR3 protein. The sample includes around 770,000 distinct CDR3 sequences, about 27% seen only once; the top ten take about an eighth. This TCR derives from a human donor in good health (CMV status not recorded). Some clones in this sample may be carry-over from other donors' samples. Here the sequenced sample was cultured CD8+ T cells from PBMCs, taken from culture after CMV antigen stimulation. J is TRBJ1-1 and V is TRBV7-3, with D possibly TRBD1 on 5 matching bases. In DNA form, the CDR3 reads TGTGCCAGCAGCGCTCGACAGTTAGGGGTGAACACTGAAGCTTTCTTT. Translation: CASSARQLGVNTEAFF.